One and the same sample provided the 25 T cell receptor beta chains below, sequenced in a study of beta chain features in type 1 diabetes (dated by TCRdb to 2017 to 2018). Their cognate antigens are unknown. What the authors observed across the whole study: A moderate but significant shortening of TCRB CDR3 length was observed in type 1 diabetes patients in all four CD4+ subsets.

Libraries came from the immunoSEQ multiplex PCR assay. The entire isolated RNA was reverse transcribed using the High Capacity cDNA Reverse Transcription Kit, and thus expressed TCRB transcripts were sequenced. What TCRdb holds here is the immuneACCESS table cut down to in-frame rearrangements. Part of the clones is not present; checked against another copy, under half of the missing clones reflect an unresolved V gene, and the others are unexplained. In this sample the table shows approximately 24,000 clones, almost 50% of which occur a single time. The ten largest account for less than 0.35% of the sample. Material: stem cell memory CD4+ T cells from blood. The cell subset or site label corresponds to: stem cell-like memory CD4+ T cells. Receptors were obtained from a man aged 25-45 years with type 1 diabetes.

V usage is TRBV9 and J usage is TRBJ1-6; the D gene is possibly TRBD1 (5 bases). Germline-derived CDR1 and CDR2 are SGDLS and YYNGEE. Trimming cost V 0 bases and J 7 bases, with 11 bases left between them. CDR3 length equals 15 residues. CDR3 DNA: TGTGCCAGCAGCGTAGCTCCAGGGTTGAATTCACCCCTCCACTTT. As protein: CASSVAPGLNSPLHF.

This rearrangement joins TRBV19 to TRBJ2-5; a possible D gene is TRBD1 (6 bases). This CDR3 contains 15 residues. Deletions cut 5 bases from V and 2 bases from J, with 15 bases between. CDR1 is LNHDA and CDR2 is SQIVND in the germline V gene (reference sequence). The CDR3: CASSSGTLIQETQYF. The CDR3 region has the DNA TGTGCCAGTAGTTCCGGGACACTTATTCAAGAGACCCAGTACTTC. Full variable domain (outside the CDR3, taken from reference TRBV19 and TRBJ2-5): DGGITQSPKYLFRKEGQNVTLSCEQNLNHDAMYWYRQDPGQGLRLIYYSQIVNDFQKGDIAEGYSVSREKKESFPLTVTSAQKNPTAFYLCASSSGTLIQETQYFGPGTRLLVL.

This chain joins TRBV6-5 and TRBJ1-4; TRBD1 matches 10 bases. After removal of 4 bases from V and 7 bases from J, the junction contained 9 bases not matched to a gene. CDR3 length: 16 residues. Germline lookup yields CDR1 MNHEY and CDR2 SVGAGI. CDR3 sequence (DNA): TGTGCCAGCAGTTCACTGAGACAGGGGGCCGCTGAAAAACTGTTTTTT. Protein product: CASSSLRQGAAEKLFF.

This rearrangement joins TRBV4-2 to TRBJ2-7; possible D gene TRBD1, 5 bases. The CDR3 consists of 17 residues. V was pared by 1 base and J by 4 bases, with 20 bases between. Germline CDR1 LGHNA, CDR2 YNFKEQ. Here the CDR3 DNA reads TGTGCCAGCAGCCAAGGTGGGGCCGAGACAGTTGCGTACGAGCAGTACTTC. It encodes CASSQGGAETVAYEQYF.

This clone was recorded a few times. V is TRBV19 and J is TRBJ1-1, with a weak D call TRBD1 (5 bases). CDR1 is LNHDA, CDR2 SQIVND, per germline (reference sequence). V was pared by 6 bases and J by 0 bases, with 20 bases between. The CDR3 contains 17 residues. The CDR3 nucleotides read TGTGCCAGTAGCAAAGACAGTAGGGGCAACTTGAACACTGAAGCTTTCTTT. Translated: CASSKDSRGNLNTEAFF.

This chain links TRBV5-1 with TRBJ2-1; 7 bases agree with TRBD2. Germline V gives CDR1 SGHRS, CDR2 YFSETQ. CDR3 length: 16 residues. V shed 4 bases, J shed 3 bases, and the junction held 10 bases outside the gene matches. The CDR3 reads CASSPGLQDGYNEQFF. The CDR3 DNA follows: TGCGCCAGCAGCCCGGGACTACAGGATGGCTACAATGAGCAGTTCTTC.

This clone was observed once. The chain uses TRBV15 and TRBJ1-3, with D unresolved. V lost 0 bases and J 4 bases, leaving 16 bases between the germline ends. Germline values: CDR1 LNHNV, CDR2 YYDKDF (reference sequence). The CDR3 consists of 17 residues. This CDR3 reads CATSRDAGKARGNTIYF. The CDR3 bases are TGTGCCACCAGCAGAGATGCAGGCAAGGCAAGGGGAAACACCATATATTTT.

This chain uses TRBV29-1 with TRBJ2-5, with 14 bases aligning to TRBD2. The length of the CDR3 is 14 residues. After removal of 7 bases from V and 3 bases from J, the junction contained 4 bases not matched to a gene. The germline V gene encodes CDR1 SQVTM and CDR2 ANQGSEA. The DNA of the CDR3 is TGCAGCGCCACGGGACTAGCGGGGGAAGAGACCCAGTACTTC. Amino acid sequence: CSATGLAGEETQYF.

The chain recombines TRBV7-9 with TRBJ1-4; no firm D call. CDR1 SEHNR and CDR2 FQNEAQ come from the germline V gene (reference sequence). Deletions cut 0 bases from V and 12 bases from J, with 11 bases between. This CDR3 is built from 13 residues. The CDR3 DNA reads as TGTGCCAGCAGCTTAGCCACGTCCGGGGAACTGTTTTTT. The encoded protein is CASSLATSGELFF.

The J gene is TRBJ1-1, the V gene TRBV7-9; 7 nucleotides agree with TRBD1. CDR1 and CDR2 (germline): SEHNR, FQNEAQ (reference sequence). The CDR3 sequence is 13 residues long. Trimming at V came to 5 bases and at J to 6 bases, leaving 6 bases not matched to a gene. CDR3 sequence reads: CASSRGQYPEAFF. The DNA for the CDR3 is TGTGCCAGCAGCCGGGGACAGTACCCTGAAGCTTTCTTT.

The V gene is TRBV27, the J gene TRBJ2-3, with 10 bases that match TRBD2. Germline trimming cut 5 bases from V and 2 bases from J; bases unmatched to any gene: 7. This CDR3 contains 16 residues. Germline CDR1 is MNHEY and CDR2 is SMNVEV (reference sequence). The chain's CDR3 is CASSPLGLAATDTQYF. The DNA for the CDR3 is TGTGCCAGCAGTCCACTAGGACTAGCGGCCACAGATACGCAGTATTTT.

J is TRBJ1-5 and V is TRBV9; 8 bases match TRBD1. Per germline, CDR1 SGDLS and CDR2 YYNGEE. The CDR3 runs to 15 residues. V shed 2 bases, J shed 0 bases, and the junction held 1 base outside the gene matches. In DNA, the CDR3 is TGTGCCAGCAGCGTTGGACAGGGTAGCAATCAGCCCCAGCATTTT. Its protein product is CASSVGQGSNQPQHF.

The gene calls are TRBV5-4 and TRBJ2-4, with unresolved D. Trimming removed 0 bases at V and 8 bases at J, with 9 bases between. The CDR3 runs to 13 residues. CDR1 and CDR2 (germline): SGHNT, YYREEE (reference sequence). CDR3 sequence reads: CASSLVLQDIQYF. DNA of the CDR3: TGTGCCAGCAGCTTGGTGTTGCAGGACATTCAGTACTTC.

This clone occurred a few times. V usage is TRBV5-1 and J usage is TRBJ1-1, with a possible D match to TRBD1 (6 bases). Trimming shortened V by 2 bases and J by 3 bases, and 14 bases separated the two germline ends. CDR1 is SGHRS, CDR2 YFSETQ, per germline. The CDR3 covers 15 residues. In DNA, the CDR3 is TGCGCCAGCAGCTTTCAACAGGGTGGAGACACTGAAGCTTTCTTT. Its translation is CASSFQQGGDTEAFF.

This sequence joins TRBV19 and TRBJ1-2; 7 bases map to TRBD1. Trimming took 3 bases from V and 2 from J; bases not matched to a gene: 12. CDR1 is LNHDA, CDR2 SQIVND, per germline (reference sequence). The CDR3 spans 17 residues. DNA of the CDR3: TGTGCCAGTAGTATCGTTTTCCCCGGGACAGAGAACTATGGCTACACCTTC. Translation: CASSIVFPGTENYGYTF.

V gene TRBV21-1 combines with J gene TRBJ2-7; TRBD1 reflects the table's D call only, with no check against the DNA. TRBV21-1 is listed as a pseudogene. This CDR3 spans 16 amino acids. The CDR3 protein is CASSKSEDRTPYEQYF. Written as DNA, the CDR3 is TGTGCCAGCAGCAAGAGTGAGGACAGGACCCCCTACGAGCAGTACTTC.

The chain uses TRBV2 and TRBJ2-5; 7 bases map to TRBD1. The J call could be wrong; TRBJ2-7 is a better fit for the DNA end. This CDR3 region has 13 residues. Looked up from germline, CDR1 is SNHLY and CDR2 is FYNNEI. CDR3 in amino acids: CASLQGTSYEQYF. The CDR3 DNA reads as TGTGCCAGCTTACAGGGGACCTCCTACGAGCAGTACTTC.

A few counts support this clone. The chain uses TRBV4-1 and TRBJ1-1, with 7 bases identical to TRBD1. Germline lookup yields CDR1 MGHRA and CDR2 YSYEKL. The CDR3 is made up of 17 amino acids. V shed 1 base, J shed 0 bases, and the junction held 8 bases outside the gene matches. In DNA form, the CDR3 reads TGCGCCAGCAGCCAAGGGAGTGACAGGGCCATGAACACTGAAGCTTTCTTT. This encodes CASSQGSDRAMNTEAFF.

This clone was observed a few times. CDR3 sequence reads: CASSLLTGGGEQFF. The CDR3 DNA is TGCGCCAGCAGCTTGTTGACAGGGGGAGGTGAGCAGTTCTTC. The J gene is TRBJ2-1, the V gene TRBV5-1; 9 bases fit TRBD1. Germline values: CDR1 SGHRS, CDR2 YFSETQ. This CDR3 region has 14 residues. With V trimmed by 1 base and J by 9 bases, 5 bases remained unmatched. The variable domain in full, completed from reference TRBV5-1 and TRBJ2-1, reads KAGVTQTPRYLIKTRGQQVTLSCSPISGHRSVSWYQQTPGQGLQFLFEYFSETQRNKGNFPGRFSGRQFSNSRSEMNVSTLELGDSALYLCASSLLTGGGEQFFGPGTRLTVL.

The chain has TRBV21-1 and TRBJ2-5; the D call of TRBD1 is as the table states it, not checked on the DNA. TRBV21-1 is annotated as a pseudogene. The CDR3 consists of 19 residues. The CDR3 DNA follows: TGTGCCAGCAGCACTCACACCCAGAACGAGTTGGTGAACAGGGAGACCCAGTACTTC. This gives the protein CASSTHTQNELVNRETQYF.

The V call is TRBV5-1, the J call TRBJ2-5, with D possibly TRBD2 on 6 matching bases. The CDR3 loop spans 16 amino acids. Germline CDR1 and CDR2: SGHRS and YFSETQ. V was clipped by 4 bases and J by 5 bases, with 21 bases between them. CDR3 in DNA: TGCGCCAGCAGCCGGGGGACGGGCCCCTCTGGGGAGACCCAGTACTTC. It encodes CASSRGTGPSGETQYF.

V and J are TRBV6-1 and TRBJ1-1, with D possibly being TRBD1 (6 bases). The length of the CDR3 is 13 residues. The V end lost 7 bases, the J end lost 5 bases, and 14 bases lay between the germline ends. Germline values: CDR1 MNHNS, CDR2 SASEGT. The CDR3, as DNA: TGTGCCAGCACCCGGACAGTAGTGACTGAAGCTTTCTTT. Translating gives CASTRTVVTEAFF.

CDR3 sequence: CASSPGEGQGLGAKNIQYF. The CDR3 DNA reads TGTGCCAGCAGCCCCGGGGAAGGACAGGGGCTGGGGGCCAAAAACATTCAGTACTTC. V is TRBV9 and J is TRBJ2-4, with TRBD1 identical over 9 bases. The germline CDR1 and CDR2 sequences are SGDLS and YYNGEE. V was clipped by 4 bases and J by 1 base; unmatched bases: 15. The CDR3 is 19 residues long. Complete variable domain (other parts from reference TRBV9 and TRBJ2-4): DSGVTQTPKHLITATGQRVTLRCSPRSGDLSVYWYQQSLDQGLQFLIQYYNGEERAKGNILERFSAQQFPDLHSELNLSSLELGDSALYFCASSPGEGQGLGAKNIQYFGAGTRLSVL.

This clone has a handful of counts. The chain recombines TRBV6-6 with TRBJ1-1, with a tentative D call TRBD1 (5 bases). CDR3 length equals 12 residues. Looked up from germline, CDR1 is MNHNY and CDR2 is SVGAGI (reference sequence). With 6 bases removed from V and 0 bases from J, the gap between germline ends came to 5 bases. CDR3 residues: CASRGLNTEAFF. The DNA for the CDR3 is TGTGCCAGCAGGGGGCTGAACACTGAAGCTTTCTTT.

This clone was counted a few times. The chain is built from TRBV18 and TRBJ2-5; TRBD1 agrees at 11 bases. CDR1 and CDR2 (germline): KGHSH, LQKENI. V was clipped by 1 base and J by 2 bases; unmatched bases: 3. The CDR3 is made up of 16 amino acids. In nucleotides, the CDR3 is TGTGCCAGCTCACCACTCGGGACAGGGGGACAAGAGACCCAGTACTTC. Protein product: CASSPLGTGGQETQYF. Full variable domain (remainder filled in from reference TRBV18 and TRBJ2-5): NAGVMQNPRHLVRRRGQEARLRCSPMKGHSHVYWYRQLPEEGLKFMVYLQKENIIDESGMPKERFSAEFPKEGPSILRIQQVVRGDSAAYFCASSPLGTGGQETQYFGPGTRLLVL.